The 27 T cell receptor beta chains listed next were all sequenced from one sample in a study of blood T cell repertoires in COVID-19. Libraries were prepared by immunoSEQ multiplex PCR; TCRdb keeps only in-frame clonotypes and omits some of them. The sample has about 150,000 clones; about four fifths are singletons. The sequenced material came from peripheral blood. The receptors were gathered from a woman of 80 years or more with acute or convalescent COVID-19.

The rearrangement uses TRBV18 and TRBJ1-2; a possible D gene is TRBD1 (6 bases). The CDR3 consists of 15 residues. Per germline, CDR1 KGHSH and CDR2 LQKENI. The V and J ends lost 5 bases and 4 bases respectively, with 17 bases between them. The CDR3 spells CASSGTGTSAYGYTF. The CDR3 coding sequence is TGTGCCAGCTCAGGAACCGGGACATCAGCCTATGGCTACACCTTC. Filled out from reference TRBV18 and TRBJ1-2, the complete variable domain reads NAGVMQNPRHLVRRRGQEARLRCSPMKGHSHVYWYRQLPEEGLKFMVYLQKENIIDESGMPKERFSAEFPKEGPSILRIQQVVRGDSAAYFCASSGTGTSAYGYTFGSGTRLTVV.

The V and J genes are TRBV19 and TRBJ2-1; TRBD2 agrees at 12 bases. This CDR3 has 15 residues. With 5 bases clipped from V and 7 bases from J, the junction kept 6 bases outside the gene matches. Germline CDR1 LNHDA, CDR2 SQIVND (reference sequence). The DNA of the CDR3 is TGTGCCAGTAGTGAGACTAGCGGGAGAGGTAATGAGCAGTTCTTC. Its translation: CASSETSGRGNEQFF. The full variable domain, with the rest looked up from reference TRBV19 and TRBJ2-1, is DGGITQSPKYLFRKEGQNVTLSCEQNLNHDAMYWYRQDPGQGLRLIYYSQIVNDFQKGDIAEGYSVSREKKESFPLTVTSAQKNPTAFYLCASSETSGRGNEQFFGPGTRLTVL.

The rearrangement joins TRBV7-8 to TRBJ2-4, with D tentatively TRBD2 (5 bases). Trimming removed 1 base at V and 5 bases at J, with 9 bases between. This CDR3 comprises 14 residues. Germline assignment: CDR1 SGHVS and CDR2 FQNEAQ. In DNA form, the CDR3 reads TGTGCCAGCAGCTTAGGGCGGGTCCAAAACATTCAGTACTTC. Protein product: CASSLGRVQNIQYF.

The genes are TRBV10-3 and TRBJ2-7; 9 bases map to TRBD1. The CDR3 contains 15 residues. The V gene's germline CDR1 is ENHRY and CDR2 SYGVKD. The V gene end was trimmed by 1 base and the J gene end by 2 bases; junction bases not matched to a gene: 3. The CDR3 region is CAISEFRTGAYEQYF. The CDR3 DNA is TGTGCCATCAGTGAGTTTCGGACAGGGGCCTACGAGCAGTACTTC.

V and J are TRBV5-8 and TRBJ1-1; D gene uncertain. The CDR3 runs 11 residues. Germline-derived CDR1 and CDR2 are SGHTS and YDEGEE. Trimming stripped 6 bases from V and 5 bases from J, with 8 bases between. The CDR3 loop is CASMASTEAFF. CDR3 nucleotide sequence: TGTGCCAGCATGGCCTCGACTGAAGCTTTCTTT. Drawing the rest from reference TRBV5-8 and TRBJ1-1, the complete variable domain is EAGVTQSPTHLIKTRGQQATLRCSPISGHTSVYWYQQALGLGLQFLLWYDEGEERNRGNFPPRFSGRQFPNYSSELNVNALELEDSALYLCASMASTEAFFGQGTRLTVV.

The CDR3 sequence: CASSQARNTRPGELFF. Written as DNA, the CDR3 is TGTGCCAGCAGCCAAGCACGTAACACCCGCCCCGGGGAGCTGTTTTTT. V and J are TRBV14 and TRBJ2-2; D is ambiguous. The length of the CDR3 is 16 residues. The germline CDR1 and CDR2 sequences are SGHDN and FVKESK. Trimming stripped 1 base from V and 6 bases from J, with 15 bases between.

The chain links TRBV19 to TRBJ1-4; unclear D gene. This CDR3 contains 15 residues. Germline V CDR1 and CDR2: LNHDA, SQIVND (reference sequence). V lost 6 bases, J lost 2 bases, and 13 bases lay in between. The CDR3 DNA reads TGTGCCAGTAGCTCAGCCTCAGGTACTAATGAAAAACTGTTTTTT. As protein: CASSSASGTNEKLFF.

As DNA, the CDR3 is TGTGCCAGCTCACTGGGGACAGGGACAGATACGCAGTATTTT. The encoded protein is CASSLGTGTDTQYF. J is TRBJ2-3 and V is TRBV18, with 9 bases lining up with TRBD1. V lost 4 bases and J lost 3; bases outside the gene matches: 2. The CDR3 runs to 14 residues. CDR1 KGHSH and CDR2 LQKENI come from the germline V gene.

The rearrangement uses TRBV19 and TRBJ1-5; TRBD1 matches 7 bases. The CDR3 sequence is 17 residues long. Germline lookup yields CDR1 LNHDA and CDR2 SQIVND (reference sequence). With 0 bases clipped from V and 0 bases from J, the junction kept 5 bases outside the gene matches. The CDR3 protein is CASSIDYRGHSNQPQHF. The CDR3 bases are TGTGCCAGTAGTATAGACTACAGGGGACATAGCAATCAGCCCCAGCATTTT.

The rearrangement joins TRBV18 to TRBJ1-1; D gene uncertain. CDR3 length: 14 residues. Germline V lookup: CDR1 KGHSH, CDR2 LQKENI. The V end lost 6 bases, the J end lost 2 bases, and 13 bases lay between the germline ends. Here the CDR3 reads CASSLAGPNTEAFF. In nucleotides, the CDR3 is TGTGCCAGCTCTCTTGCAGGCCCCAACACTGAAGCTTTCTTT.

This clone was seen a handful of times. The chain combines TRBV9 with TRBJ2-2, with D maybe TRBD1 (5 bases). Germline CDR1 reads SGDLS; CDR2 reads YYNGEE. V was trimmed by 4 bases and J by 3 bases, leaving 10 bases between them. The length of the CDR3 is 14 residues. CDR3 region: CASSSGPDTGELFF. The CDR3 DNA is TGTGCCAGCAGCTCAGGGCCAGACACCGGGGAGCTGTTTTTT. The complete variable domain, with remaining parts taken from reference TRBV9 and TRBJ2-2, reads DSGVTQTPKHLITATGQRVTLRCSPRSGDLSVYWYQQSLDQGLQFLIQYYNGEERAKGNILERFSAQQFPDLHSELNLSSLELGDSALYFCASSSGPDTGELFFGEGSRLTVL.

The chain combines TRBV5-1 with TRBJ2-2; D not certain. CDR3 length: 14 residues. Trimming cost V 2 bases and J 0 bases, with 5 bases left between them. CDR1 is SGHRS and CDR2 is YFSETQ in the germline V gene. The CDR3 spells CASSFNANTGELFF. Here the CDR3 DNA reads TGCGCCAGCAGCTTCAATGCGAACACCGGGGAGCTGTTTTTT.

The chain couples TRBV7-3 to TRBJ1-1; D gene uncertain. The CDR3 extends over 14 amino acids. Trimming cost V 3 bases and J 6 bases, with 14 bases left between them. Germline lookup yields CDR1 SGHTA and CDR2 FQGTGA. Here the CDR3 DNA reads TGTGCCAGCAGCTTTCTGGGCAGTAGGTCTGAAGCTTTCTTT. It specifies CASSFLGSRSEAFF.

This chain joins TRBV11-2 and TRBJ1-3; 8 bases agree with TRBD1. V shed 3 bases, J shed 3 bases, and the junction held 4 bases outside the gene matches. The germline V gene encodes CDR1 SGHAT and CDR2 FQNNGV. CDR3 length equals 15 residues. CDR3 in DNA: TGTGCCAGCAGCTTTCAGACAGGGGTTGGAAACACCATATATTTT. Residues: CASSFQTGVGNTIYF.

The CDR3 is CASSKAPIVPPGQGVSYEQYF. In DNA form, the CDR3 reads TGTGCCAGCAGCAAAGCGCCTATTGTTCCCCCGGGACAGGGGGTCTCCTACGAGCAGTACTTC. The chain is built from TRBV21-1 and TRBJ2-7; the table's D call, TRBD1, has no DNA check behind it. TRBV21-1 is recorded as a pseudogene. CDR3 size: 21 residues.

CDR3 loop: CASSLKSLAAGTDTQYF. CDR3 coding DNA: TGTGCCAGCAGCTTAAAGTCTCTAGCGGCGGGCACAGATACGCAGTATTTT. V and J are TRBV5-6 and TRBJ2-3, with 7 positions matching TRBD2. With 2 bases clipped from V and 1 base from J, the junction kept 10 bases outside the gene matches. The CDR3 has 17 residues. Germline V gene lookup returns CDR1 SGHDT and CDR2 YYEEEE.

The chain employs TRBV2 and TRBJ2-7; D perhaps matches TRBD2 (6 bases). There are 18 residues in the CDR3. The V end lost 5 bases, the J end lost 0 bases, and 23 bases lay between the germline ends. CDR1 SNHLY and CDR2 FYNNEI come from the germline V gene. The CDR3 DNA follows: TGTGCCAGCAGTCTCGAGGAGGGATGGGCCATGAGCTCCTACGAGCAGTACTTC. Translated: CASSLEEGWAMSSYEQYF.

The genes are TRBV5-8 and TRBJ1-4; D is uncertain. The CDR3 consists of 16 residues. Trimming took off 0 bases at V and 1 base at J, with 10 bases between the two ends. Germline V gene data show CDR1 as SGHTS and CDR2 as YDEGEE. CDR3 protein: CASSLGVTGTNEKLFF. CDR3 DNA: TGTGCCAGCAGCTTGGGCGTTACCGGAACTAATGAAAAACTGTTTTTT.

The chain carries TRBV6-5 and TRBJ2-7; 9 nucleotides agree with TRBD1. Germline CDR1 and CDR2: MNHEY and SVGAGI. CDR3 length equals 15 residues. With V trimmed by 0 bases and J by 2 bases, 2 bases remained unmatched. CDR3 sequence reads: CASSYSGTGTYEQYF. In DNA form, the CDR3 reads TGTGCCAGCAGTTACTCGGGGACAGGGACCTACGAGCAGTACTTC.

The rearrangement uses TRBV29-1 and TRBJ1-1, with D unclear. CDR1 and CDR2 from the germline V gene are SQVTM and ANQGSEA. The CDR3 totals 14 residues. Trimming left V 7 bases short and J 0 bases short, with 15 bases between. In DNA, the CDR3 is TGCAGCGCGAGAAGCTCCCTTATGAACACTGAAGCTTTCTTT. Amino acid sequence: CSARSSLMNTEAFF.

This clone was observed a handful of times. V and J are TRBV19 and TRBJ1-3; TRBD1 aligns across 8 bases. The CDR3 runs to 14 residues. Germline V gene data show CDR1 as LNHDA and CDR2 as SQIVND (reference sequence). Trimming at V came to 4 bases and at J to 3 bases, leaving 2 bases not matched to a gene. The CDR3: CASSTTGDGNTIYF. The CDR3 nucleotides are TGTGCCAGTAGTACGACAGGGGATGGAAACACCATATATTTT. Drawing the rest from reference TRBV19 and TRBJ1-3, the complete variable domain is DGGITQSPKYLFRKEGQNVTLSCEQNLNHDAMYWYRQDPGQGLRLIYYSQIVNDFQKGDIAEGYSVSREKKESFPLTVTSAQKNPTAFYLCASSTTGDGNTIYFGEGSWLTVV.

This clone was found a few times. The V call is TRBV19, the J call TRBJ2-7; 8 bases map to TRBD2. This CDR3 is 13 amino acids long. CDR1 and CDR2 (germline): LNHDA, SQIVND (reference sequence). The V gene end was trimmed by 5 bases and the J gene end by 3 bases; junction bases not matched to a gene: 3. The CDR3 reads CASSVTSGYEQYF. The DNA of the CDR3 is TGTGCCAGTAGTGTCACTAGCGGCTACGAGCAGTACTTC. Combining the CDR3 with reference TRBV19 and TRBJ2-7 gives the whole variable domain DGGITQSPKYLFRKEGQNVTLSCEQNLNHDAMYWYRQDPGQGLRLIYYSQIVNDFQKGDIAEGYSVSREKKESFPLTVTSAQKNPTAFYLCASSVTSGYEQYFGPGTRLTVT.

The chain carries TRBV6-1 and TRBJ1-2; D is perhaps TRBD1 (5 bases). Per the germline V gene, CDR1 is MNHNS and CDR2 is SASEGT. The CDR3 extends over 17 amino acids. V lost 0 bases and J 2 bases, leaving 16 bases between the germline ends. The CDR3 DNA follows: TGTGCCAGCAGTGAAGCAGAGTGGGGGGACGTCAACTATGGCTACACCTTC. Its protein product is CASSEAEWGDVNYGYTF.

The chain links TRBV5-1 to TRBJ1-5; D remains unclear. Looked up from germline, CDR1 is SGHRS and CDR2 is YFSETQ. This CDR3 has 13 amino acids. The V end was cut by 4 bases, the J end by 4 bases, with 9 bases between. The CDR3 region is CASSRTPNQPQHF. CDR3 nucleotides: TGCGCCAGCAGCAGAACACCAAATCAGCCCCAGCATTTT.

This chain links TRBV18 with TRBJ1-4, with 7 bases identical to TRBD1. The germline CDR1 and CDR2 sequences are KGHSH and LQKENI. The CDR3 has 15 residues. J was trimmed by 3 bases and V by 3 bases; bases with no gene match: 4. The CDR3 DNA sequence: TGTGCCAGCTCACCTCAAGGGACAGCTAATGAAAAACTGTTTTTT. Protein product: CASSPQGTANEKLFF.

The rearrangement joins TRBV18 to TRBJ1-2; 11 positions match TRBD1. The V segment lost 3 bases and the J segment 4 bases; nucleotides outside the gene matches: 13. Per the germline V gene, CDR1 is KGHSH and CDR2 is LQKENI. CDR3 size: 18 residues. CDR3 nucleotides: TGTGCCAGCTCACCGCTTGGACAGGGGGCAAGTGTAAGCTATGGCTACACCTTC. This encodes CASSPLGQGASVSYGYTF.

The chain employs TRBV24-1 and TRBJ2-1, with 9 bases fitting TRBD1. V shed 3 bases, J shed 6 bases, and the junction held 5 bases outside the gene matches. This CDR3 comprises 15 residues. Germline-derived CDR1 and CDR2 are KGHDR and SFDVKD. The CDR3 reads CATSDAGTGFNEQFF. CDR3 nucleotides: TGTGCCACCAGTGATGCGGGGACAGGGTTCAATGAGCAGTTCTTC.